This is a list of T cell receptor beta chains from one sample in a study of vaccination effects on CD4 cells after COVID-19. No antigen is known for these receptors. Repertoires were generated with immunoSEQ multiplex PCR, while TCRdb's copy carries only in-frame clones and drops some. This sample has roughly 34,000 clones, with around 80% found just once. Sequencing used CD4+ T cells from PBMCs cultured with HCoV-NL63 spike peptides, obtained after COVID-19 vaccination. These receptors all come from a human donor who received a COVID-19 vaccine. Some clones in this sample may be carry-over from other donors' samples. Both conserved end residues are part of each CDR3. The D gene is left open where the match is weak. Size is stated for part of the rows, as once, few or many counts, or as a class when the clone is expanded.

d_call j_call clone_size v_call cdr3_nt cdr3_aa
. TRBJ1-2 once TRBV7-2 TGTGCCAGCAGCTTCGGAGGCGGGACCGGGAACTATGGCTACACCTTC CASSFGGGTGNYGYTF
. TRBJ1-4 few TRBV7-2 TGTGCCAGCAGCCCCTACTTGGCTAATGAAAAACTGTTTTTT CASSPYLANEKLFF
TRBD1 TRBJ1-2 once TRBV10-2 TGCGCCAGCAGCGGACAGGGGGCCTTTGGCTACACCTTC CASSGQGAFGYTF
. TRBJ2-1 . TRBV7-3 TGTGCCAGCAGCTCCAACCCAAACTCCTACAATGAGCAGTTCTTC CASSSNPNSYNEQFF
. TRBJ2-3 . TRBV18 TGTGCCAGCTCACCAACACTTAGCACAGATACGCAGTATTTT CASSPTLSTDTQYF
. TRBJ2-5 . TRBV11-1 TGTGCCAGCAGCTCGTCGACTAGTAGAGGCCTAGAGACCCAGTACTTC CASSSSTSRGLETQYF
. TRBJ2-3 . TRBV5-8 TGTGCCAGCAGCTCGGAGACAGGCTCAGATACGCAGTATTTT CASSSETGSDTQYF
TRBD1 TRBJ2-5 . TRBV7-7 TGTGCCAGCAACCAGGGGACAGTCCAAGAGACCCAGTACTTC CASNQGTVQETQYF
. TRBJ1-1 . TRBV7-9 TGTGCCACTGGTCTTGGGGTTCAAGCTTTCTTT CATGLGVQAFF
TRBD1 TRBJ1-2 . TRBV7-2 TGTGCCAGCAGCCCGACAGGGGGCCTTAACTATGGCTACACCTTC CASSPTGGLNYGYTF
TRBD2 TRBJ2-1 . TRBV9 TGTGCCAGCGGCGGGAGCGGCTCCTACAATGAGCAGTTCTTC CASGGSGSYNEQFF
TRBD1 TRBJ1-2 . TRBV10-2 TGCGCCAGCAGTGACCGCAGGGGGACGGATGGCTACACCTTC CASSDRRGTDGYTF
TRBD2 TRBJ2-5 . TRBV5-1 TGCGCCAGCAGCTTGGACCCGGGAGGGAAGACCCAGTACTTC CASSLDPGGKTQYF
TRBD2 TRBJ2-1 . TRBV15 TGTGCCACCAGCAGAGACTCTAGCGGGGGCCGGGATGAGCAGTTCTTC CATSRDSSGGRDEQFF
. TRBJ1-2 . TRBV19 TGTGCCAGTAGTTTTTGGGAGGGGGATGAAAACGGATACTATGGCTACACCTTC CASSFWEGDENGYYGYTF
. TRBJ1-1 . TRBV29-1 TGCAGCGTTGAAGAACAGACGAACACTGAAGCTTTCTTT CSVEEQTNTEAFF
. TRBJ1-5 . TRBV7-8 TGTGCCAGCAGCTTAGAATGGGGTAGAAATCAGCCCCAGCATTTT CASSLEWGRNQPQHF
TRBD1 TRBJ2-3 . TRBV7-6 TGTGCCAGCAGCTTAAAAGGCAGACAGGGCGGCACAGATACGCAGTATTTT CASSLKGRQGGTDTQYF
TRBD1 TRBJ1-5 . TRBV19 TGTGCCAGTAGTATAGGACAGGGGTTATATCAGCCCCAGCATTTT CASSIGQGLYQPQHF
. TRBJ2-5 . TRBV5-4 TGTGCCAGCACCACGGGGTTACAAGAGACCCAGTACTTC CASTTGLQETQYF
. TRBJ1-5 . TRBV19 TGTGCCAGTAGTATAGGGTTCCTTAATCAGCCCCAGCATTTT CASSIGFLNQPQHF
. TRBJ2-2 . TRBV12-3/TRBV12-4 TGTGCCAGCAGTTCACACCGGAGCCTGTTTTTT CASSSHRSLFF
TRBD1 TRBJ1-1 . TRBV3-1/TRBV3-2 TGTGCCAGCAGCCAGAGACAGGGGGCTAGAGCTTTCTTT CASSQRQGARAFF
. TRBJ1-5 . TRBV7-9 TGTGCCAGCAGCTCGCCTAATCAGCCCCAGCATTTT CASSSPNQPQHF
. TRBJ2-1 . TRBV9 TGTGCCAGCAGCGTAATGGCCTACTCCTACAATGAGCAGTTCTTC CASSVMAYSYNEQFF
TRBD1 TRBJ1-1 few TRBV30 TGTGCCTGGTTGGACAGGGGGCTTACTGAAGCTTTCTTT CAWLDRGLTEAFF
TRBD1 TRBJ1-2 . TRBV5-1 TGCGCCAGCAGCTTAGACAGGGAGCTGGGCTACACCTTC CASSLDRELGYTF
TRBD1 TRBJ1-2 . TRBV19 TGTGCCAGTAGTATTGGCCCCGGGACAGGGGAGGTACACACCTTC CASSIGPGTGEVHTF
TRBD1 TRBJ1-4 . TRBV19 TGTGCCAGTAGTATAGCGGGGACAGACAATGAAAAACTGTTTTTT CASSIAGTDNEKLFF
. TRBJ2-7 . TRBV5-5 TGTGCCAGCAGCTTGGAACGACGGCCAGGGGCAAGCTCCTACGAGCAGTACTTC CASSLERRPGASSYEQYF
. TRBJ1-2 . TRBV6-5 TGTGCCAGCAGGTCGTCCTTAACAGCTAACTATGGCTACACCTTC CASRSSLTANYGYTF
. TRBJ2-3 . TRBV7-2 TGTGCCAGCAGCGGATGGACTCCTCACACAGATACGCAGTATTTT CASSGWTPHTDTQYF
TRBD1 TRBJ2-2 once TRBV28 TGTGCCAGCAGCCCCGGGACAGCGCACACCGGGGAGCTGTTTTTT CASSPGTAHTGELFF
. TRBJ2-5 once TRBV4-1 TGCGCCAGCAGCCAAGAGGGGGGGGCCAAATGGGGAGAGACCCAGTACTTC CASSQEGGAKWGETQYF
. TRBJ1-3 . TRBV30 TGTGCCTGGAGTTTAGGTGCGAAAGGAAACACCATATATTTT CAWSLGAKGNTIYF